What follows are 21 T cell receptor beta chains derived from one specimen sequenced in a study of graft-versus-host responses after intestinal transplantation. Their specific antigens are unknown. Clones were sequenced by immunoSEQ multiplex PCR, and TCRdb holds only the in-frame ones, with some missing. The data contain around 97,000 clones, 93% of them seen just once; the ten biggest clones take up approximately 1.2%. The sample in question was unstimulated CD8+ T cells sorted from spleen or lymph node cells, obtained before intestinal transplant. Every receptor here comes from a human donor who received an intestinal transplant.

The chain joins TRBV5-5 to TRBJ1-1; D is ambiguous. V was clipped by 4 bases and J by 2 bases, with 12 bases between them. Germline CDR1 and CDR2: SGHKS and YYEKEE (reference sequence). There are 14 residues in the CDR3. The CDR3 region has the DNA TGTGCCAGCAGCGGACGGAGAAGAAACACTGAAGCTTTCTTT. Its translation is CASSGRRRNTEAFF.

The rearrangement links TRBV5-4 to TRBJ1-2; possible D gene TRBD1, 6 bases. V lost 4 bases to trimming and J lost 10 bases, with 20 bases between them. This CDR3 region has 14 residues. Germline CDR1 and CDR2: SGHNT and YYREEE (reference sequence). As DNA, the CDR3 is TGTGCCAGCAGCCTCGACAGGACGCCAGCGTTCTACACCTTC. Translation: CASSLDRTPAFYTF.

The chain carries TRBV5-1 and TRBJ2-3; tentative D call: TRBD2 (5 bases). Trimming left V 4 bases short and J 2 bases short, with 17 bases between. Germline loops: CDR1 SGHRS, CDR2 YFSETQ. The CDR3 covers 16 residues. CDR3 residues: CASSEGSSLFTDTQYF. The CDR3 bases are TGCGCCAGCAGCGAGGGCTCAAGTTTGTTCACAGATACGCAGTATTTT.

The chain links TRBV6-7 to TRBJ1-5; possible D gene TRBD1, 6 bases. TRBV6-7 is an open reading frame, and its role is uncertain. The V gene lost 6 bases and the J gene lost 2 bases, with 14 bases spanning the gap. This CDR3 is built from 15 residues. The CDR3 DNA sequence: TGTGCCAGCAGGATCAGGGGAAGGGGCAATCAGCCCCAGCATTTT. This codes for CASRIRGRGNQPQHF.

This clone was seen a single time. The chain has TRBV6-4 and TRBJ1-6; possibly TRBD1 for D (5 bases). V lost 4 bases and J 1 base, leaving 11 bases between the germline ends. Germline V gene sequence: CDR1 MRHNA, CDR2 SNTAGT. This CDR3 region has 16 residues. The CDR3, as DNA: TGTGCCAGCAGTGGCAGGGTTTTGTCCTATAATTCACCCCTCCACTTT. It translates to CASSGRVLSYNSPLHF.

V is TRBV19 and J is TRBJ2-1; 10 bases map to TRBD2. This CDR3 comprises 14 residues. Germline lookup yields CDR1 LNHDA and CDR2 SQIVND (reference sequence). V dropped 10 bases and J dropped 5; count of bases not matched to a gene: 8. The CDR3 loop is CATTAGGSHNEQFF. DNA for the CDR3: TGTGCCACCACAGCGGGGGGGTCTCACAATGAGCAGTTCTTC.

V gene TRBV13 combines with J gene TRBJ2-1; no reliable D call. V shed 7 bases and J shed 6 bases, with 13 bases lying between them. The CDR3 sequence is 13 residues long. The germline CDR1 and CDR2 sequences are PRHDT and FYEKMQ (reference sequence). CDR3 DNA sequence: TGTGCCAGCAACCCACCCAGGCTCAATGAGCAGTTCTTC. It is translated as CASNPPRLNEQFF.

This clone was counted a single time. The chain links TRBV14 to TRBJ2-1; TRBD2 aligns across 7 bases. The CDR3 runs to 15 residues. Germline CDR1 reads SGHDN; CDR2 reads FVKESK. J gave up 6 bases and V 2 bases, and 7 bases lay outside the gene matches. The CDR3 region is CASSQLSGAANEQFF. In DNA, the CDR3 is TGTGCCAGCAGCCAATTAAGCGGGGCCGCCAATGAGCAGTTCTTC.

V is TRBV4-1 and J is TRBJ2-1; D is uncertain. Germline loops: CDR1 MGHRA, CDR2 YSYEKL. This CDR3 region has 14 residues. V lost 1 base and J lost 8, with 12 bases in between. The CDR3 region is CASSQVFDRYEQFF. In nucleotides, the CDR3 is TGCGCCAGCAGCCAAGTTTTTGATCGTTATGAGCAGTTCTTC.

V gene TRBV19 combines with J gene TRBJ1-5, with D possibly being TRBD1 (6 bases). The germline gives CDR1 LNHDA, CDR2 SQIVND (reference sequence). The CDR3 runs 16 residues. Trimming pared 5 bases from V and 1 base from J, leaving 15 bases between. The CDR3 nucleotides are TGTGCCAGTAGTTTAAGGGGAGGGGGGAGCAATCAGCCCCAGCATTTT. Protein product: CASSLRGGGSNQPQHF.

The J gene is TRBJ1-4, the V gene TRBV7-8; perhaps TRBD1 as D (5 bases). This CDR3 spans 18 amino acids. The ends were cut back, 0 bases at V and 0 bases at J, with 14 bases in the middle. Germline V gives CDR1 SGHVS, CDR2 FQNEAQ. The CDR3 region has the DNA TGTGCCAGCAGCTTAGCGGGGGAGGGACTTACAACTAATGAAAAACTGTTTTTT. Translating it yields CASSLAGEGLTTNEKLFF.

This sequence joins TRBV27 and TRBJ2-5; a weak D match, TRBD1 (5 bases). CDR3 length equals 14 residues. V was shortened by 2 bases and J by 5 bases, with 12 bases between the two germline ends. Germline V gene sequence: CDR1 MNHEY, CDR2 SMNVEV (reference sequence). The CDR3 spells CASSLIGEGETQYF. The DNA for the CDR3 is TGTGCCAGCAGTTTAATAGGGGAAGGGGAGACCCAGTACTTC.

The chain has TRBV6-6 and TRBJ1-1; D not resolved. There are 14 residues in the CDR3. V shed 6 bases and J shed 8 bases, with 19 bases lying between them. The germline V gene encodes CDR1 MNHNY and CDR2 SVGAGI (reference sequence). This CDR3 reads CASSPGPRGLEAFF. The CDR3 nucleotides read TGTGCCAGCAGCCCCGGCCCTCGGGGATTGGAAGCTTTCTTT.

The chain employs TRBV2 and TRBJ1-2, with D perhaps matching TRBD1 (6 bases). V lost 1 base and J 2 bases, leaving 11 bases between the germline ends. This CDR3 has 15 residues. Looked up from germline, CDR1 is SNHLY and CDR2 is FYNNEI. CDR3: CASSEGGGGNYGYTF. The CDR3 nucleotides read TGTGCCAGCAGTGAAGGGGGAGGGGGGAACTATGGCTACACCTTC.

Remarks on this clone: The same CDR3 can be traced to other DNA sequences in this sample. V is TRBV7-9 and J is TRBJ2-7; TRBD1 aligns across 8 bases. In germline, CDR1 is SEHNR, CDR2 FQNEAQ (reference sequence). Unmatched junction bases numbered 6, after V lost 3 bases and J lost 2 bases. This CDR3 contains 15 residues. CDR3 protein: CASSFPGTGAYEQYF. The DNA of the CDR3 is TGTGCCAGCAGCTTCCCCGGGACAGGAGCCTACGAGCAGTACTTC.

This rearrangement joins TRBV30 to TRBJ2-7, with 9 nucleotides matching TRBD1. V lost 0 bases and J lost 4; bases outside the gene matches: 4. CDR1 is GTSNPN, CDR2 SVGIG, per germline (reference sequence). The CDR3 loop spans 14 amino acids. This CDR3 is CAWSVQQGAYEQYF. The CDR3 nucleotides are TGTGCCTGGAGTGTACAACAGGGGGCTTACGAGCAGTACTTC.

This sequence joins TRBV7-8 and TRBJ1-1; unclear D gene. Trimming shortened V by 3 bases and J by 7 bases, and 6 bases separated the two germline ends. The CDR3 totals 11 residues. Germline CDR1 SGHVS, CDR2 FQNEAQ. Written as DNA, the CDR3 is TGTGCCAGCAGCTTTGGACTTGAAGCTTTCTTT. Translating gives CASSFGLEAFF.

The chain links TRBV29-1 to TRBJ1-1; the D is unclear. V shed 5 bases and J shed 1 base, with 5 bases lying between them. CDR3 length equals 11 residues. Germline loops: CDR1 SQVTM, CDR2 ANQGSEA. Written as DNA, the CDR3 is TGCAGCGTTCTTCAGAACACTGAAGCTTTCTTT. Its protein product is CSVLQNTEAFF.

The chain uses TRBV7-9 and TRBJ2-2; D possibly corresponds to TRBD1 (6 bases). The CDR3 sequence is 14 residues long. V was clipped by 2 bases and J by 6 bases, with 10 bases between them. Per germline, CDR1 SEHNR and CDR2 FQNEAQ (reference sequence). CDR3 coding DNA: TGTGCCAGCAGCTTATACAAGGGGGCCGGGGAGCTGTTTTTT. Encoded protein: CASSLYKGAGELFF.

As DNA, the CDR3 is TGTGCCAGCAGCTTATTTGGGGGGACTGAAGCTTTCTTT. Amino acid sequence: CASSLFGGTEAFF. The rearrangement links TRBV7-2 to TRBJ1-1, with D perhaps matching TRBD1 (5 bases). CDR3 size: 13 residues. V gave up 2 bases and J gave up 5 bases, with 9 bases separating them. CDR1 is SGHTA and CDR2 is FQGNSA in the germline V gene. Drawing the rest from reference TRBV7-2 and TRBJ1-1, the complete variable domain is GAGVSQSPSNKVTEKGKDVELRCDPISGHTALYWYRQSLGQGLEFLIYFQGNSAPDKSGLPSDRFSAERTGGSVSTLTIQRTQQEDSAVYLCASSLFGGTEAFFGQGTRLTVV.

This clone appeared a single time. This rearrangement joins TRBV2 to TRBJ2-5; D uncertain. The CDR3 extends over 16 amino acids. V was shortened by 1 base and J by 7 bases, with 19 bases between the two germline ends. Germline V gene data show CDR1 as SNHLY and CDR2 as FYNNEI. The CDR3 here is CASSEEWGALEVTQYF. As DNA, the CDR3 is TGTGCCAGCAGTGAAGAATGGGGTGCCCTGGAAGTGACCCAGTACTTC.